Sequencing of this T cell receptor (beta chain) was carried out in a study of T cell clones after liver transplantation. About the research overall: Samples came from ITN030ST, which attempted immunosuppression withdrawal within 2 years of liver transplantation. As an antigen-independent comparator, third-party-reactive TCRbeta sequences came from pre-transplant mixed lymphocyte reactions. Patients counted as tolerant after at least one year off all immunosuppression, enzymes not exceeding twice normal.

Sequenced by immunoSEQ multiplex PCR; TCRdb stores in-frame clones only, minus some. In the table there are 9,500 to 11,000 clones, around 70% of which are singletons. The length of the CDR3 is 13 residues. The ends were cut back, 6 bases at V and 4 bases at J, with 10 bases in the middle. Germline CDR1 is LNHDA and CDR2 is SQIVND (reference sequence). The sequence was collected from a human patient who received a liver transplant. The T cells may come from the graft donor. J is TRBJ2-1 and V is TRBV19; no definite D call. Sequencing used CD4+ T cells from blood, obtained 32 months after liver transplant. The CDR3 region is CASRESHYNEQFF. The CDR3 nucleotides read TGTGCCAGTAGAGAATCACATTACAATGAGCAGTTCTTC. The variable domain in full, with the rest retrieved from reference TRBV19 and TRBJ2-1, is DGGITQSPKYLFRKEGQNVTLSCEQNLNHDAMYWYRQDPGQGLRLIYYSQIVNDFQKGDIAEGYSVSREKKESFPLTVTSAQKNPTAFYLCASRESHYNEQFFGPGTRLTVL.